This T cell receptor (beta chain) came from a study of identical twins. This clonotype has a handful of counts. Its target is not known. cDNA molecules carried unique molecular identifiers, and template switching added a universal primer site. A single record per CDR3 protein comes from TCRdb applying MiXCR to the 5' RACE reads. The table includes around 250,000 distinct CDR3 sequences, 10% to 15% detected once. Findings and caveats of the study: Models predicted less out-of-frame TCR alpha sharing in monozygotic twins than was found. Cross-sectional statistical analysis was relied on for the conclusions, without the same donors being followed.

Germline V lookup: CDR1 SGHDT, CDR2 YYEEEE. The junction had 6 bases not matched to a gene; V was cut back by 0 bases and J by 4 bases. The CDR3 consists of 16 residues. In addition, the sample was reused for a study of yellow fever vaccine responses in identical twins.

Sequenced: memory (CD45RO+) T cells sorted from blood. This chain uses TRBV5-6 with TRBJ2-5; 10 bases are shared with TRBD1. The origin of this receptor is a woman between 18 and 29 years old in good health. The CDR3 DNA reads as TGTGCCAGCAGCTTGGAGGGACAGGGGTTGAGAGAGACCCAGTACTTC. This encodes CASSLEGQGLRETQYF.